This T cell receptor (beta chain) was recorded in a study of blood T cell repertoires in COVID-19. About the study: PBMCs, B-cell-depleted T cells, or T cells provided the cDNA or gDNA that made up the material.

There are 15 residues in the CDR3. Per germline, CDR1 SGDLS and CDR2 YYNGEE. V was clipped by 4 bases and J by 4 bases, with 17 bases between them. Cohort allocation depended upon clinical history that participants reported. The method was immunoSEQ multiplex PCR; TCRdb's version includes in-frame clones alone and lacks a portion of them. The sample includes around 310,000 clones, over 85% of them seen just once. This clonotype was sampled from a woman aged 25-40 years who had recovered from COVID-19. Sequenced input: PBMCs or T cells enriched from blood (not recorded which). The chain is built from TRBV9 and TRBJ1-1; D is possibly TRBD1 (6 bases). Here the CDR3 DNA reads TGTGCCAGCAGCCCCCGCGGGGGCGGAGTCACTGAAGCTTTCTTT. Translation gives CASSPRGGGVTEAFF.